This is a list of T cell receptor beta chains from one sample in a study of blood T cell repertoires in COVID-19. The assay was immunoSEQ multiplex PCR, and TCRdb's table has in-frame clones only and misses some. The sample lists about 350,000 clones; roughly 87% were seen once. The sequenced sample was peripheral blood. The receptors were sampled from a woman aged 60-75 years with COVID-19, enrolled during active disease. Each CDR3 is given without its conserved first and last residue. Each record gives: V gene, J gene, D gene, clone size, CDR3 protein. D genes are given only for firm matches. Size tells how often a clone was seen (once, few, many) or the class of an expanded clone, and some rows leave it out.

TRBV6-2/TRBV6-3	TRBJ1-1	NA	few	ASSRDNLNTEAF
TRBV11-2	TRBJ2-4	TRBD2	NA	ASSLDTGGNIQY
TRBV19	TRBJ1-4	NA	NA	ASSILRDNEKLF
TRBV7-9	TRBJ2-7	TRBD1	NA	ASSQSPRTGGSYEQY
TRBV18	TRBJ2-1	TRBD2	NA	ASSPQNIGTSGEDEQF
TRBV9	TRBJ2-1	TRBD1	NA	ASSDRDRFNEQF
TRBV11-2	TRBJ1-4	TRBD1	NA	ASSRNAGQGEKLF
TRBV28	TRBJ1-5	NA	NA	AAGGYSNQPQH
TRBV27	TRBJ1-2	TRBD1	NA	ASSFGTGRRGYT
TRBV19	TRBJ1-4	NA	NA	ASSIGGGANEKLF
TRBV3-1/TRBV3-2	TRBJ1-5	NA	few	ASSLTDYQPQH
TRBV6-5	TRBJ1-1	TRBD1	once	ASSPFGDRVPEAF
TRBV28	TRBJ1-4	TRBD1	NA	ASSLGQGREKLF
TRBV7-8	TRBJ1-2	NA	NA	ASSLDQGGYGYT
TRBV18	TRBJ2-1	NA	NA	ASSPDRLSYNEQF
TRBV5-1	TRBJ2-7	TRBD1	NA	ASSWRTGGPGEQY
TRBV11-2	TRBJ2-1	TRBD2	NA	ASSPGGNEQF
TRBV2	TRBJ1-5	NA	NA	ASSGGHSPLRPQH
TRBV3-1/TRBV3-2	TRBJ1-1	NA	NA	ASRPLGGSEAF
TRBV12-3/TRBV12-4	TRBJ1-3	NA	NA	ASSLTGGNTIY
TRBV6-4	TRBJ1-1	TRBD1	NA	ASSVAGGNTEAF
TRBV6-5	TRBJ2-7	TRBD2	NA	ASRKGAGGPEQY